This T cell receptor (beta chain) was captured by sequencing in a study of breast tumors, draining lymph nodes, adjacent tissues. Study-wide points: Luminal-like breast cancer showed significantly greater tumor-nontumor repertoire similarity than basal-like breast cancer did. Tumors had less TCR diversity than lymph nodes, more than nontumor tissue.

The lymph nodes were axillary draining lymph nodes from breast cancer patients. This CDR3 has 15 amino acids. Trimming took 5 bases from V and 8 from J; bases not matched to a gene: 10. Looked up from germline, CDR1 is SGHTA and CDR2 is FQGNSA. One entry per CDR3 protein, called by TCRdb with MiXCR from the multiplex PCR reads. The repertoire holds approximately 230,000 distinct CDR3 sequences, approximately 36% seen once, with 3% to 4.5% in the top ten. A word on this clonotype: What it binds is not known.

The rearrangement joins TRBV7-2 to TRBJ1-1, with 11 bases lining up with TRBD1. The receptor comes from a female donor with breast cancer. Some clones in this sample may be carry-over from other donors' samples. Sample: axillary lymph node tissue. CDR3 DNA: TGTGCCAGCAGCCCGCGAGAATGGGACAGGGGGGAAGCTTTCTTT. It specifies CASSPREWDRGEAFF.